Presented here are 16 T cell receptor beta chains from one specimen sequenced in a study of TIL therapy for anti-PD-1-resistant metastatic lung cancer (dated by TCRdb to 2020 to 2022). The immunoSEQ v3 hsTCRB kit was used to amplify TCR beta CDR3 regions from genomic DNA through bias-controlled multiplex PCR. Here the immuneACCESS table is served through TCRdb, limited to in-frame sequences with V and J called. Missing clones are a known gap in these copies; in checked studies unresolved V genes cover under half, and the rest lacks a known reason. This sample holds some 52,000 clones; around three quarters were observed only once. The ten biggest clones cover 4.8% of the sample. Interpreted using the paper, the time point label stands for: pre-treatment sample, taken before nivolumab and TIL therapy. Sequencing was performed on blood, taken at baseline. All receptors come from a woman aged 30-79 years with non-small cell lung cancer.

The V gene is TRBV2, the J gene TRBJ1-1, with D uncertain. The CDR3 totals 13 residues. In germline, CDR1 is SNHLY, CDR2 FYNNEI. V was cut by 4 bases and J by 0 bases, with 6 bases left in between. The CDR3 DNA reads TGTGCCAGCAGTGCGGAGGTGAACACTGAAGCTTTCTTT. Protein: CASSAEVNTEAFF.

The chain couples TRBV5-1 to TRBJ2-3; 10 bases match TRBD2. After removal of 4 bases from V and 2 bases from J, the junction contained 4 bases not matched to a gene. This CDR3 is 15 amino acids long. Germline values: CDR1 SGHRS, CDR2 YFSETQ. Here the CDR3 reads CASSVGTSATDTQYF. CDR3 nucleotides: TGCGCCAGCAGCGTCGGGACTAGCGCCACAGATACGCAGTATTTT.

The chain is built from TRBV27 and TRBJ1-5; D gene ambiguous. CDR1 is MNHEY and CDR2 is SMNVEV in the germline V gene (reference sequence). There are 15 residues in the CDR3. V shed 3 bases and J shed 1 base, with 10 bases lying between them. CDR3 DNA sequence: TGTGCCAGCAGTTTCCTCGGATCAAGCAATCAGCCCCAGCATTTT. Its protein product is CASSFLGSSNQPQHF.

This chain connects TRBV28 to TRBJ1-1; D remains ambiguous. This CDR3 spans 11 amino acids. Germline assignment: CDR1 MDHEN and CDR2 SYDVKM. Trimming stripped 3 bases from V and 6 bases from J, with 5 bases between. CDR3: CASSFLAEAFF. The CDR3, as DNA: TGTGCCAGCAGTTTCTTGGCTGAAGCTTTCTTT. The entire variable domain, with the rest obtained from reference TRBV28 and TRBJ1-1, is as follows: DVKVTQSSRYLVKRTGEKVFLECVQDMDHENMFWYRQDPGLGLRLIYFSYDVKMKEKGDIPEGYSVSREKKERFSLILESASTNQTSMYLCASSFLAEAFFGQGTRLTVV.

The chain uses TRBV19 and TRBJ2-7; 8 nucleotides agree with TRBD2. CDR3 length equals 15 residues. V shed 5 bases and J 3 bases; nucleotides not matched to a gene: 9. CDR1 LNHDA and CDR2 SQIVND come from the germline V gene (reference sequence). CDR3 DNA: TGTGCCAGTAGTGAGGCTAGCGGGTTCCTCTACGAGCAGTACTTC. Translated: CASSEASGFLYEQYF.

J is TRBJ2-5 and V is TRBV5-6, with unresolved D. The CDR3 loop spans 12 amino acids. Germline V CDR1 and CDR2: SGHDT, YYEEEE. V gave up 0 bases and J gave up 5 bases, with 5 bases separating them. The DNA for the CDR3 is TGTGCCAGCAGCTTGGCCGGGGAGACCCAGTACTTC. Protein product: CASSLAGETQYF.

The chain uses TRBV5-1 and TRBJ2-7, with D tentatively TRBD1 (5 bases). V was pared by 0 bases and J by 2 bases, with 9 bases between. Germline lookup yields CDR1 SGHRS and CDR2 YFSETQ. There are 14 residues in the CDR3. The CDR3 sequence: CASSLADSAYEQYF. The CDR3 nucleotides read TGCGCCAGCAGCTTGGCAGACAGCGCCTACGAGCAGTACTTC.

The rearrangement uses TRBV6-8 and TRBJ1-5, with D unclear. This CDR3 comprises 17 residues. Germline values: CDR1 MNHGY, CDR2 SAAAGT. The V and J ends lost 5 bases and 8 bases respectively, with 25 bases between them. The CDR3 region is CASSQYTDPSSWEPQHF. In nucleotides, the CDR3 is TGTGCCAGCAGTCAATATACGGACCCGTCTTCCTGGGAGCCCCAGCATTTT.

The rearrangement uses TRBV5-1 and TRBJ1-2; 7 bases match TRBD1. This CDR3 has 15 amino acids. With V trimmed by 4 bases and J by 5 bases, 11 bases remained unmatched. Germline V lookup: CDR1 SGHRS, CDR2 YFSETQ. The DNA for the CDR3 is TGCGCCAGCAGCAGTACAGGGGTCGTCGGATATGGCTACACCTTC. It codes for CASSSTGVVGYGYTF.

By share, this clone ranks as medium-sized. The CDR3 bases are TGTGCCAGTAGTATCTCTCGGGATTCCTACGAGCAGTACTTC. Its translation is CASSISRDSYEQYF. The chain recombines TRBV19 with TRBJ2-7; TRBD2 is a possible D gene (5 bases). Germline V gives CDR1 LNHDA, CDR2 SQIVND (reference sequence). CDR3 length: 14 residues. V was trimmed by 3 bases and J by 1 base, leaving 10 bases between them.

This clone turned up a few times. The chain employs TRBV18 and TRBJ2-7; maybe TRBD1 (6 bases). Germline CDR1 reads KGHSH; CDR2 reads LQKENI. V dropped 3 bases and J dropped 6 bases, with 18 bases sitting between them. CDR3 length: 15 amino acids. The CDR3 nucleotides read TGTGCCAGCTCACCGGGGACACGGACCGCGGGCGAGCAGTACTTC. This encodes CASSPGTRTAGEQYF.

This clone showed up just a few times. This CDR3 reads CASSPGSRGGIPTGELFF. CDR3 nucleotides: TGCGCCAGCAGCCCAGGGTCACGGGGGGGGATACCAACCGGGGAGCTGTTTTTT. V is TRBV4-3 and J is TRBJ2-2, with TRBD2 identical over 8 bases. The trim removed 4 bases at V and 5 bases at J, leaving 15 bases unmatched. CDR3 length: 18 amino acids. In germline, CDR1 is LGHNA, CDR2 YSLEER.

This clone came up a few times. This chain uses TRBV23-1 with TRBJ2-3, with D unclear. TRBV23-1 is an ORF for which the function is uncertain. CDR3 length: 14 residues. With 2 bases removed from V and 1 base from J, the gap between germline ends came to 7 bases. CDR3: CASSQGLRTDTQYF. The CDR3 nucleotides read TGCGCCAGCAGTCAAGGGCTACGCACAGATACGCAGTATTTT.

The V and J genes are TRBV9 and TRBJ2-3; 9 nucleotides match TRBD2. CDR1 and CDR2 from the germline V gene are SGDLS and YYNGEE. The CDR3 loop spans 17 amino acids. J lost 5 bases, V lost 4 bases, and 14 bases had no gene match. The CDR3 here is CASSSFGAGGPGDTQYF. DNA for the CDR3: TGTGCCAGCAGCTCGTTTGGGGCGGGAGGGCCCGGAGATACGCAGTATTTT.

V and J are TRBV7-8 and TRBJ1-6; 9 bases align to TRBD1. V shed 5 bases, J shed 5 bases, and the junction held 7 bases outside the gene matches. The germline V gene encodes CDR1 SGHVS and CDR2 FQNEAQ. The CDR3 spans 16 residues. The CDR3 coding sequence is TGTGCCAGCAGCCAGGGACAGGGCTTGAATAATTCACCCCTCCACTTT. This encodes CASSQGQGLNNSPLHF.

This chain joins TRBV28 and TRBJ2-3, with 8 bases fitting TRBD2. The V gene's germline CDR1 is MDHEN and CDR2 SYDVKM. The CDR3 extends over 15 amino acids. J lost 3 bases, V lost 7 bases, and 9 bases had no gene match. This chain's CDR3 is CASITSGEGTDTQYF. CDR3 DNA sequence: TGTGCCAGCATTACTAGCGGAGAAGGGACAGATACGCAGTATTTT.